What follows is one T cell receptor (beta chain) and its context. This specimen belongs to a study of blood T cell repertoires in COVID-19. Across the study: Sites across the United States, Italy and Spain contributed samples from acute and convalescent COVID-19. PBMCs, B-cell-depleted T cells, or T cells were the source of the cDNA or gDNA that made up the material.

The CDR3 runs 10 residues. Germline lookup yields CDR1 DFQATT and CDR2 SNEGSKA (reference sequence). V shed 2 bases and J shed 10 bases, with 6 bases lying between them. Per the original data handling: Estimation of nucleated cell counts was performed using reference gene primer amplification. The repertoire was sequenced with immunoSEQ multiplex PCR; TCRdb's copy has only in-frame clones and lacks some. V and J calls and clone size are those listed in that table; D and trimming were worked out from the DNA. The sample carries some 23,000 clones, 80% to 95% recorded once. The genes are TRBV20-1 and TRBJ2-1; D possibly corresponds to TRBD2 (5 bases). The material sequenced was peripheral blood. This clonotype originated in a human donor in a cohort sampled during active COVID-19. The CDR3 bases are TGCAGTGCTAGACGGGGAGAGCAGTTCTTC. This translates into CSARRGEQFF.